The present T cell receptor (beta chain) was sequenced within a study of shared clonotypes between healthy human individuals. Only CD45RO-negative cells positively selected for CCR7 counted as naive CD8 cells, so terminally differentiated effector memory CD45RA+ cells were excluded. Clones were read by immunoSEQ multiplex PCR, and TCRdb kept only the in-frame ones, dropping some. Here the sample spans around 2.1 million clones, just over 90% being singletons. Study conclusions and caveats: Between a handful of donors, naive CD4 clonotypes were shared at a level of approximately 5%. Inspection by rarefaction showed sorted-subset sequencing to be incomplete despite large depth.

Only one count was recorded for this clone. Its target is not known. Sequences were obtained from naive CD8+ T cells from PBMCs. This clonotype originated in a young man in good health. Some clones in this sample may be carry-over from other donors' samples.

CDR3 loop: CASSEGLNNQPQHF. The CDR3 DNA reads as TGTGCCAGCAGTGAAGGCCTGAATAATCAGCCCCAGCATTTT. The chain couples TRBV2 to TRBJ1-5, with D hard to call. Germline CDR1 SNHLY, CDR2 FYNNEI. The CDR3 totals 14 residues. The V and J ends lost 1 base and 4 bases respectively, with 8 bases between them.